The 8 T cell receptor beta chains below all came from one sample that was sequenced in a study of OX40 agonist ivuxolimab in advanced cancers. Method: immunoSEQ multiplex PCR; TCRdb's copy keeps in-frame clones and lacks some. The sample carries about 62,000 clones, roughly 87% recorded once. The sequencing used CD4+ or CD8+ T cells sorted from blood, collected in a trial of the OX40 agonist ivuxolimab. Source of these receptors: an adult with an advanced solid tumor such as melanoma, head and neck, liver or kidney cancer.

V is TRBV28 and J is TRBJ1-5; D is undetermined. V was trimmed by 2 bases and J by 0 bases, leaving 11 bases between them. Germline CDR1 is MDHEN and CDR2 is SYDVKM. This CDR3 contains 16 residues. The CDR3 coding sequence is TGTGCCAGCAGTTTAATGTCGCTTTATAGCAATCAGCCCCAGCATTTT. Its translation: CASSLMSLYSNQPQHF.

The chain carries TRBV7-2 and TRBJ2-5, with TRBD1 matching 7 bases. CDR1 and CDR2 (germline): SGHTA, FQGNSA. V dropped 4 bases and J dropped 4; count of bases not matched to a gene: 9. This CDR3 has 15 residues. The CDR3 DNA reads TGTGCCAGCAGCTCACCACGGACAGGCCCAGAGACCCAGTACTTC. It translates to CASSSPRTGPETQYF.

Written as DNA, the CDR3 is TGTGCCAGCAGGGGAGATCAGCCCCAGCATTTT. As protein: CASRGDQPQHF. The J gene is TRBJ1-5, the V gene TRBV27, with D unclear. The V gene's germline CDR1 is MNHEY and CDR2 SMNVEV (reference sequence). Trimming took 6 bases from V and 5 from J, leaving 5 bases between them. The CDR3 covers 11 residues.

This chain joins TRBV9 and TRBJ2-7, with D perhaps matching TRBD1 or TRBD2 (6 bases each). Trimming cost V 0 bases and J 5 bases, with 9 bases left between them. The CDR3 has 13 amino acids. Germline loops: CDR1 SGDLS, CDR2 YYNGEE. Here the CDR3 reads CASSVDGGHEQYF. CDR3 bases: TGTGCCAGCAGCGTAGACGGGGGCCACGAGCAGTACTTC.

In this sample, this clone turned up once. The V gene is TRBV19, the J gene TRBJ1-1; 10 bases are shared with TRBD1. V trimming: 8 bases; J trimming: 5 bases; junction bases outside the gene matches: 11. Germline V gene lookup returns CDR1 LNHDA and CDR2 SQIVND (reference sequence). The CDR3 is made up of 15 amino acids. The CDR3 nucleotides are TGTGCCAGTTTTGAGACAGGGGGCCCGTTGACTGAAGCTTTCTTT. Amino acid sequence: CASFETGGPLTEAFF. Full variable domain (remainder filled in from reference TRBV19 and TRBJ1-1): DGGITQSPKYLFRKEGQNVTLSCEQNLNHDAMYWYRQDPGQGLRLIYYSQIVNDFQKGDIAEGYSVSREKKESFPLTVTSAQKNPTAFYLCASFETGGPLTEAFFGQGTRLTVV.

V gene TRBV13 combines with J gene TRBJ1-1; D is ambiguous. Germline assignment: CDR1 PRHDT and CDR2 FYEKMQ (reference sequence). V was clipped by 6 bases and J by 1 base, with 12 bases between them. The CDR3 runs to 14 residues. As DNA, the CDR3 is TGTGCCAGCAGGTTATTTCTTCGGAACACTGAAGCTTTCTTT. Translated, it gives CASRLFLRNTEAFF. The variable domain in full, with the rest retrieved from reference TRBV13 and TRBJ1-1, is AAGVIQSPRHLIKEKRETATLKCYPIPRHDTVYWYQQGPGQDPQFLISFYEKMQSDKGSIPDRFSAQQFSDYHSELNMSSLELGDSALYFCASRLFLRNTEAFFGQGTRLTVV.

Comments on this clone: The germline gene is not matched at one end of the junction; a read error may be the cause. The chain employs TRBV5-1 and TRBJ1-4; perhaps TRBD1 as D (5 bases). The germline V gene encodes CDR1 SGHRS and CDR2 YFSETQ. This CDR3 region has 13 residues. CDR3 DNA sequence: TGTGCCAGCTCACCGGGGCGCGACAAAAAACTGTTTTTT. Amino acids: CASSPGRDKKLFF.

The rearrangement uses TRBV7-3 and TRBJ2-3, with D perhaps TRBD2 (6 bases). Germline V CDR1 and CDR2: SGHTA, FQGTGA. This CDR3 contains 16 residues. The V end lost 6 bases, the J end lost 0 bases, and 16 bases lay between the germline ends. CDR3 amino acids: CASSWGGRSSTDTQYF. DNA for the CDR3: TGTGCCAGCAGTTGGGGTGGGAGGTCTAGCACAGATACGCAGTATTTT.